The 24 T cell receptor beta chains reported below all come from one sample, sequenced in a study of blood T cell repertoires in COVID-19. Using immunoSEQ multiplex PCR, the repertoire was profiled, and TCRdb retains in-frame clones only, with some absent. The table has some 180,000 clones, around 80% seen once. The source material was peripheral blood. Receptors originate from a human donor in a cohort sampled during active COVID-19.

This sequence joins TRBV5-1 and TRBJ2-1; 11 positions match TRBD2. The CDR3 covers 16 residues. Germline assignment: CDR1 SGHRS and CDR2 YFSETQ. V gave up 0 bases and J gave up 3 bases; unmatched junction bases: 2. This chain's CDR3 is CASSLGLAGLYNEQFF. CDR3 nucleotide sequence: TGCGCCAGCAGCTTGGGACTAGCGGGGCTCTACAATGAGCAGTTCTTC.

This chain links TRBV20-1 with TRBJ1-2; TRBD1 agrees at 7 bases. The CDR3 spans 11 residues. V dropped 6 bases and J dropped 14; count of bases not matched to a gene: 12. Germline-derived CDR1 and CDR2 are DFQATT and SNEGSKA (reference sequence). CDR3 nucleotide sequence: TGCAGTGCCCAGGACAGGACCGGAGGTACCTTC. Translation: CSAQDRTGGTF.

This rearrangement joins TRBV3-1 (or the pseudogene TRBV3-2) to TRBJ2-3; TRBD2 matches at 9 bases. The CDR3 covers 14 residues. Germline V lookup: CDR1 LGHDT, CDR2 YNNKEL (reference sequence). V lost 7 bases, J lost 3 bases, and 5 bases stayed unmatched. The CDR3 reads CASNPTSGTDTQYF. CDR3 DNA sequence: TGTGCCAGCAACCCGACTAGCGGAACAGATACGCAGTATTTT.

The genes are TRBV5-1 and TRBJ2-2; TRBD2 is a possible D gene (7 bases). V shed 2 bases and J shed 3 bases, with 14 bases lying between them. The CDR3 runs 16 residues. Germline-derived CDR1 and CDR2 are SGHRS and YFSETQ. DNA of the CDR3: TGCGCCAGCAGCTTAATCGGGGGGCGGTACACCGGGGAGCTGTTTTTT. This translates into CASSLIGGRYTGELFF.

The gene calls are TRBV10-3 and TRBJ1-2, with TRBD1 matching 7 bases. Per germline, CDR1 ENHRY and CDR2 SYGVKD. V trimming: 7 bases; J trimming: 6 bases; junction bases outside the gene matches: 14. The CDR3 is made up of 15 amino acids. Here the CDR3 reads CAITRDRAELDGYTF. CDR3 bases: TGTGCCATCACCAGAGACAGGGCCGAACTTGATGGCTACACCTTC.

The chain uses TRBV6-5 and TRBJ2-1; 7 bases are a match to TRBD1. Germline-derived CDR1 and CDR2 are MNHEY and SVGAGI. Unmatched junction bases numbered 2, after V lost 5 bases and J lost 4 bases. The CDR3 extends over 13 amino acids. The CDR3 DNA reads TGTGCCAGCAGTAGGGGGCCTTACAATGAGCAGTTCTTC. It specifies CASSRGPYNEQFF.

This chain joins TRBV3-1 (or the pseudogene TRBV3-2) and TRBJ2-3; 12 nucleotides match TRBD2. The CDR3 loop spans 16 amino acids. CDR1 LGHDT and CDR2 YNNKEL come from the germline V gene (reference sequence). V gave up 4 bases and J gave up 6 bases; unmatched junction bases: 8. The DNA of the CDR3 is TGTGCCAGCAGCCCACTAGCGGGGGGCCCCCGGGATACGCAGTATTTT. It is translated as CASSPLAGGPRDTQYF.

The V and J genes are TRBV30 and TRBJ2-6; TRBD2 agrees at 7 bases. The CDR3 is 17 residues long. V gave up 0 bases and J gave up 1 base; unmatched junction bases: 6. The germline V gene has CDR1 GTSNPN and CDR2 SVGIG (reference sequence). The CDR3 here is CAWSVRWGGSGANVLTF. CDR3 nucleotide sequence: TGTGCCTGGAGTGTAAGATGGGGAGGGTCTGGGGCCAACGTCCTGACTTTC.

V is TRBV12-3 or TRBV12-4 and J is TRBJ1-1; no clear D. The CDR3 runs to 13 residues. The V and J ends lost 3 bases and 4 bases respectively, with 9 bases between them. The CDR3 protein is CASSFEQTTEAFF. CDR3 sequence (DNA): TGTGCCAGCAGTTTCGAGCAAACCACTGAAGCTTTCTTT.

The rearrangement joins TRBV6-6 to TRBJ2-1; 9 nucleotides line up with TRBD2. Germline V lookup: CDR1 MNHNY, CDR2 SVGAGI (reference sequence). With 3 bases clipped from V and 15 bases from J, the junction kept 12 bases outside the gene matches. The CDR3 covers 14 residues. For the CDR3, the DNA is TGTGCCAGCAGTTATGAGCTAGCGGGACCCACAACGTTCTTC. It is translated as CASSYELAGPTTFF.

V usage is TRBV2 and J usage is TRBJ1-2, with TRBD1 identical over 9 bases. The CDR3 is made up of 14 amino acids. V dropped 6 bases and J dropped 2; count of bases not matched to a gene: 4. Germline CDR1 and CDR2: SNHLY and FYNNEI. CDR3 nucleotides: TGTGCCAGCAGCGGACAGGGGAGAAACTATGGCTACACCTTC. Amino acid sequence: CASSGQGRNYGYTF.

The CDR3 DNA reads as TGTGCCAGCAGCCAAGATAGCGCCAGCCCACCCCTCCACTTT. Its protein is CASSQDSASPPLHF. V usage is TRBV3-1 (or the pseudogene TRBV3-2) and J usage is TRBJ1-6; D is undetermined. The CDR3 sequence is 14 residues long. The V and J ends lost 0 bases and 11 bases respectively, with 11 bases between them. Germline V lookup: CDR1 LGHDT, CDR2 YNNKEL (reference sequence).

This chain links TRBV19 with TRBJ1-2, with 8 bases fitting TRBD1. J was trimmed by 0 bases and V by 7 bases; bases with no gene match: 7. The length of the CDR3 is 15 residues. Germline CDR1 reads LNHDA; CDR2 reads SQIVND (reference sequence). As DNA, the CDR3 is TGTGCCAGTACTAAGGGACAGGCAACTAACTATGGCTACACCTTC. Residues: CASTKGQATNYGYTF.

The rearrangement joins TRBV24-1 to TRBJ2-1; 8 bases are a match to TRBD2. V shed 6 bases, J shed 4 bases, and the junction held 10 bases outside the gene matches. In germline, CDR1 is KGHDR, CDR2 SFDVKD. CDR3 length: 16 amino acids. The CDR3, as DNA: TGTGCCACCAGTAAGCGTTCCAGCGGGGGTTACAATGAGCAGTTCTTC. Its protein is CATSKRSSGGYNEQFF.

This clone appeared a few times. The CDR3 region has the DNA TGCGCCAGCAGCCCCCTCCCCTCTGGAAACACCATATATTTT. This encodes CASSPLPSGNTIYF. The chain joins TRBV4-1 to TRBJ1-3; D ambiguous. Per the germline V gene, CDR1 is MGHRA and CDR2 is YSYEKL. CDR3 length: 14 amino acids. With 4 bases removed from V and 0 bases from J, the gap between germline ends came to 7 bases.

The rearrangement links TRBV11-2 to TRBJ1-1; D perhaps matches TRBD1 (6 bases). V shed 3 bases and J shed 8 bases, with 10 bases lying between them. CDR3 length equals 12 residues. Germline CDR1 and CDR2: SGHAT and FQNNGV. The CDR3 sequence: CASSFDRSEAFF. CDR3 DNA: TGTGCCAGCAGCTTTGACAGGTCAGAAGCTTTCTTT.

The CDR3 loop is CASSSGTRNTGELFF. The CDR3, as DNA: TGTGCCAGCAGTAGCGGGACTAGGAACACCGGGGAGCTGTTTTTT. The genes are TRBV25-1 and TRBJ2-2, with 8 bases matching TRBD2. Germline V gives CDR1 MGHDK, CDR2 SYGVNS. The CDR3 has 15 amino acids. With 5 bases clipped from V and 1 base from J, the junction kept 3 bases outside the gene matches.

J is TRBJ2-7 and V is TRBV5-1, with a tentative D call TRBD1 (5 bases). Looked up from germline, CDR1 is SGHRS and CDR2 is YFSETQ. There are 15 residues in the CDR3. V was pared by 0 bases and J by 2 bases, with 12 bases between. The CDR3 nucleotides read TGCGCCAGCAGCTTGGAGGCAGGGTCTACCTACGAGCAGTACTTC. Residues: CASSLEAGSTYEQYF. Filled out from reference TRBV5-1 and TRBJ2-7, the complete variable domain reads KAGVTQTPRYLIKTRGQQVTLSCSPISGHRSVSWYQQTPGQGLQFLFEYFSETQRNKGNFPGRFSGRQFSNSRSEMNVSTLELGDSALYLCASSLEAGSTYEQYFGPGTRLTVT.

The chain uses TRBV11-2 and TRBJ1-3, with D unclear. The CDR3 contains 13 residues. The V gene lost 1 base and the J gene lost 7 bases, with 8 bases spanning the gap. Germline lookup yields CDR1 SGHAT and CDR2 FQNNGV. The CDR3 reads CASSLGIGNTIYF. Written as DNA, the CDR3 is TGTGCCAGCAGCTTAGGTATCGGGAACACCATATATTTT.

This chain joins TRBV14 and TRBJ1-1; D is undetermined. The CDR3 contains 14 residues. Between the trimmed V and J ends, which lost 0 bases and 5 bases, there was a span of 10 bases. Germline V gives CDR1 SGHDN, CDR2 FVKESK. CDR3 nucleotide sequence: TGTGCCAGCAGCCAAGAGTTAGAGGGTACTGAAGCTTTCTTT. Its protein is CASSQELEGTEAFF.

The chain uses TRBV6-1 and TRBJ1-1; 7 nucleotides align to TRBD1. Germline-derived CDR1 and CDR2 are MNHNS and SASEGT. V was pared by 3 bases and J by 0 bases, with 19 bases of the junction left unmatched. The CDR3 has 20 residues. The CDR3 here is CASSELSPRSRGQMNTEAFF. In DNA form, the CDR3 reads TGTGCCAGCAGTGAGCTGAGCCCCCGGTCCCGGGGACAGATGAACACTGAAGCTTTCTTT.

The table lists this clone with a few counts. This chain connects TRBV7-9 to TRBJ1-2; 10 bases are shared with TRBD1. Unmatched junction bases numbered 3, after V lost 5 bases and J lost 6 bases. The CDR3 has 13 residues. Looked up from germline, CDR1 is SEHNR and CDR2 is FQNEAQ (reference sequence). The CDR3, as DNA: TGTGCCAGCAGCCCGGGACAGGGGAATGGCTACACCTTC. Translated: CASSPGQGNGYTF.

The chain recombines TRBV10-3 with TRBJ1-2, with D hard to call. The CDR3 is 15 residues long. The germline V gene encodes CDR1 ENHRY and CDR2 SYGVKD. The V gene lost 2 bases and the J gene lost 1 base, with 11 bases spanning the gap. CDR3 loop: CAISEGTEGNYGYTF. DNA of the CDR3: TGTGCCATCAGTGAGGGAACAGAGGGTAACTATGGCTACACCTTC.

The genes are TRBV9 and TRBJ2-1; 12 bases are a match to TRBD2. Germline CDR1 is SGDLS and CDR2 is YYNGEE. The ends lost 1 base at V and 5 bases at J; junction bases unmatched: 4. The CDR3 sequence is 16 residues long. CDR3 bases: TGTGCCAGCAGCGTACTAGCGGGGGGGCACAACAATGAGCAGTTCTTC. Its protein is CASSVLAGGHNNEQFF.